The subject of this entry is one T cell receptor beta chain. This specimen belongs to a study of CD8 T cells in Susac syndrome. Random hexamers were used to reverse transcribe an amount of 0.5 to 1 ug RNA. TCRdb ran MiXCR on the immunoSEQ multiplex PCR reads and lists one entry per CDR3 protein. This sample carries 330,000 or so distinct CDR3 sequences, roughly 85% of them seen once, and the ten largest clones take approximately 0.2%. Sequencing of TCR beta was performed on blood CD8+ T cells and on blood CD4+ T cells. The TCR originated in a human donor with multiple sclerosis. Sequenced: CD8+ T cells from PBMCs.

CDR3 loop: CASSQDRTSGNSYEQYF. The CDR3 DNA reads TGCGCCAGCAGCCAAGATAGGACTAGCGGGAACTCCTACGAGCAGTACTTC. The chain links TRBV4-3 to TRBJ2-7, with 12 bases identical to TRBD2. The CDR3 contains 17 residues. After removal of 0 bases from V and 0 bases from J, the junction contained 3 bases not matched to a gene. The germline V gene has CDR1 LGHNA and CDR2 YSLEER.